These T cell receptor beta chains were read from a single sample in a study of radiation and T cells in renal cell carcinoma. Clones were read by immunoSEQ multiplex PCR, and TCRdb kept only the in-frame ones, dropping some. In the table there are more than 65,000 clones, around 86% of which are singletons. This specimen consisted of blood, obtained from a patient whose treatment included radiotherapy and nephrectomy. The receptors were sampled from a woman aged 50 to 60 with renal cell carcinoma. The CDR3 runs from the conserved cysteine through the conserved F or W. The D gene is left open where the match is weak. The listing skips clone size in some rows; elsewhere it reads once, few, many or a size class.

v_gene	j_gene	d_gene	abundance	CDR3aa	CDR3nt
TRBV19	TRBJ1-5	TRBD1	.	CASSIPTGAIGDGQPQHF	TGTGCCAGTAGTATACCGACAGGGGCTATAGGGGATGGGCAGCCCCAGCATTTT
TRBV6-5	TRBJ1-6	.	few	CASSPPPERNSPLHF	TGTGCCAGCAGTCCACCCCCGGAGCGTAATTCACCCCTCCACTTT
TRBV5-4	TRBJ1-3	.	.	CAFRDIGNTIYF	TGTGCCTTCCGGGACATAGGAAACACCATATATTTT
TRBV6-5	TRBJ2-1	.	.	CASSYSRGGSEQFF	TGTGCCAGCAGTTACTCGAGGGGGGGGAGTGAGCAGTTCTTC
TRBV9	TRBJ1-1	.	once	CASSPGGRTEAFF	TGTGCCAGCAGCCCGGGGGGGCGCACTGAAGCTTTCTTT
TRBV21-1	TRBJ1-5	.	.	CASERWEPQHF	TGTGCCAGCGAGCGGTGGGAGCCCCAGCATTTT
TRBV5-8	TRBJ2-7	.	.	CASSLQEGNYEQYF	TGTGCCAGCAGCTTGCAAGAGGGAAACTACGAGCAGTACTTC
TRBV9	TRBJ2-6	TRBD1	.	CASSASQGIPTF	TGTGCCAGCAGCGCATCACAGGGGATCCCGACTTTC
TRBV7-8	TRBJ1-3	TRBD1	few	CASSPGVGDSVSGNTIYF	TGTGCCAGCAGCCCAGGGGTCGGGGACAGTGTCTCTGGAAACACCATATATTTT
TRBV10-2	TRBJ2-3	.	.	CASRGHGTDTQYF	TGCGCCAGCCGAGGACACGGGACAGATACGCAGTATTTT
TRBV5-4	TRBJ2-7	TRBD2	.	CASSGSTSGRAGEQYF	TGTGCCAGCAGCGGATCGACTAGCGGGAGGGCGGGAGAGCAGTACTTC
TRBV5-7	TRBJ2-7	.	.	CASRSGHPYEQYF	TGTGCCAGCAGATCGGGACACCCCTACGAGCAGTACTTC
TRBV4-3	TRBJ2-3	.	.	CASSQGTGVFADTQYF	TGCGCCAGCAGCCAAGGAACGGGAGTGTTCGCAGATACGCAGTATTTT
TRBV11-3	TRBJ1-5	.	.	CADTGCRSWAQHF	TGTGCCGATACGGGGTGTCGCTCTTGGGCCCAGCATTTT
TRBV4-1	TRBJ2-1	TRBD2	.	CASSARTSGSSESYNEQFF	TGCGCCAGCAGCGCCCGGACTAGCGGGAGCTCTGAGTCCTACAATGAGCAGTTCTTC
TRBV6-6	TRBJ1-2	.	.	CASSYFEGQGEGYTF	TGTGCCAGCAGTTACTTCGAGGGGCAAGGAGAAGGCTACACCTTC
TRBV5-8	TRBJ2-1	TRBD2	.	CASSSVGLVGYNEQFF	TGTGCCAGCAGCTCAGTGGGACTAGTTGGGTACAATGAGCAGTTCTTC
TRBV29-1	TRBJ2-3	.	.	CSVGQGGTDTQYF	TGCAGCGTTGGGCAGGGAGGCACAGATACGCAGTATTTT
TRBV6-5	TRBJ1-2	.	.	CASSYSRDGYTF	TGTGCCAGCAGTTACTCGAGGGATGGCTACACCTTC
TRBV4-3	TRBJ2-6	.	.	CASSQVPGANVLTF	TGCGCCAGCAGCCAAGTCCCTGGGGCCAACGTCCTGACTTTC
TRBV28	TRBJ2-1	.	.	CASSLGDNEQFF	TGTGCCAGCAGTTTAGGGGACAATGAGCAGTTCTTC
TRBV27	TRBJ1-2	.	.	CASSSNDGGGGDGYTF	TGTGCCAGCAGTTCGAACGACGGAGGGGGTGGAGATGGCTACACCTTC
TRBV5-6	TRBJ2-1	.	.	CASRQLDYNEQFF	TGTGCCAGCAGACAACTAGATTACAATGAGCAGTTCTTC